Reported below is one T cell receptor beta chain. Antigen specificity is unknown. This specimen comes from a study of blood T cells in healthy people across ages. General study results and limits: The study found more naive CD4+ cells and higher diversity in long-lived than aged donors.

PCR was performed a second time for roughly 7 to 11 cycles using a sample-barcoded 5' primer and a J-beta primer mix. Each single sample gave us at least 2.5 million CDR3-containing paired-end reads. TCRdb re-derived calls from the 5' RACE reads in MiXCR, one entry per CDR3 protein. This sample yields some 900,000 distinct CDR3 sequences, of which 45% to 50% are seen a single time; roughly an eighth belongs to the top ten. Trimming left V 7 bases short and J 2 bases short, with 11 bases between. The germline V gene encodes CDR1 DFQATT and CDR2 SNEGSKA (reference sequence). This CDR3 has 12 amino acids. Donation came from healthy Caucasian individuals in Russia who were aged 6 to 90. The sample, about 9.2 milliliters of peripheral blood, was drawn from each donor.

The chain couples TRBV20-1 to TRBJ2-5; no clear D. This TCR derives from a young man in good health. Source material: blood. The CDR3 sequence: CSGLEQQETQYF. The CDR3 region has the DNA TGCAGTGGCCTAGAACAGCAAGAGACCCAGTACTTC.